This TCR beta chain comes out of a study of T cells in localized non-small cell lung cancer (dated by TCRdb to the early 2020s). In the study overall: Comparing tumors with uninvolved tumor-adjacent lungs, the study looked at the T cell repertoires of 220 or so patients with early-stage NSCLC. The cohort comprised around 240 treatment-naïve NSCLC patients with resected, localized lung tumors. Of the NSCLC patients, roughly 130 were male and approximately 110 were female, and the mean age was around 66 years.

At diagnosis, tumor, uninvolved tumor-adjacent lung and peripheral blood were collected and then preserved as a mix of FFPE and fresh-frozen material. For TCR repertoire profiling, blood samples were analyzed as peripheral blood mononuclear cells. Concerning this clone itself: The antigen this receptor binds is unknown. Base qualities are missing; no much larger clone stands one base away.

Study-wide findings and limitations: Since the design was exploratory, TCR variables were selected using unadjusted p-values with no false-discovery rate correction. Of the top 100 tumor clones, a median of approximately 60 were detected in paired uninvolved adjacent lung; around 30 were also among that lung's top 100. Uninvolved tumor-adjacent lung showed the highest T cell clonality, higher than tumor, which suggests more focused antigenic responses in the uninvolved tumor-adjacent lung. Because multi-region tumor sequencing was not done, intratumor heterogeneity could not be ruled out. Higher blood T cell density associated with longer overall survival, while higher adjacent-lung clonality associated with shorter survival.

From the cysteine up to the phenylalanine, the CDR3 has a length of 17 residues. The DNA shown is the 51-base CDR3, in frame from base 1. The germline V gene provides CDR1 SGHTA and CDR2 FQGTGA. Trimmed from V: 4 bases; trimmed from J: 4 bases; junction bases lacking a gene match: 4. The immunoSEQ Assay was used to sequence TCR beta CDR3 regions from DNA. As for the original processing: To compute T cell density, TCR beta template counts were normalized to usable DNA, which was estimated by amplifying housekeeping genes. Richness was estimated with the preseqR package, extrapolating to 400,000 templates for PBMC samples and 120,000 templates for tissue samples. Clonality was taken to be one minus Pielou's evenness. Tissue-enriched TCRs were identified through differential abundance testing performed on productive amino-acid clonotypes, with a minimum total count of 5 and an alpha of 0.1. The Jaccard Index and the Morisita Overlap Index were used to quantify repertoire overlap between compartments. GLIPH grouped TCR beta CDR3s together with public tetramer-defined viral CDR3s, and a viral motif had to include at least three viral sequences and show V-gene enrichment. This immuneACCESS table, as held by TCRdb, lists in-frame sequences with V and J called but not all clones. Of the missing ones, under half trace to an unresolved V gene in checked studies; the others have no known cause. V and J calls and clone size follow that table, whereas D and trimming were derived from the DNA. In all, the sample holds under 65,000 clones, and about 87% of those were seen once. The biggest ten clones account for roughly a fifth of the sample.

Material: peripheral blood, obtained before any cancer treatment. The chain employs TRBV7-3 and TRBJ2-1, with 16 middle bases fitting TRBD2. This clonotype was obtained from a man aged 40 to 70 with stage I squamous cell lung carcinoma. CDR3 reads: CASSSSGLAGGYNEQFF. The nucleotide sequence is given as TGTGCCAGCAGCTCCTCGGGACTAGCGGGAGGGTACAATGAGCAGTTCTTC.